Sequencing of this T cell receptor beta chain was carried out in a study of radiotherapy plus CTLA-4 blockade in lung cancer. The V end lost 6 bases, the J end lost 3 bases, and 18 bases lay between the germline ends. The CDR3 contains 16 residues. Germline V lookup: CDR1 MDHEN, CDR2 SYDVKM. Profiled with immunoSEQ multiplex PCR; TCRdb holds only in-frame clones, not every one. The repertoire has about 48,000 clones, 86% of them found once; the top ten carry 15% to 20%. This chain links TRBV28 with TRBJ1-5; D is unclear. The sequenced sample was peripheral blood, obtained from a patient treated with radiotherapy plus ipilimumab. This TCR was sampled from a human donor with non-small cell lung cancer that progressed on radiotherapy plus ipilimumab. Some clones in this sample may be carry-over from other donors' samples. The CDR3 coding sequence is TGTGCCAGCAGATCTCCCTCTAGGAGTATCAATCAGCCCCAGCATTTT. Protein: CASRSPSRSINQPQHF. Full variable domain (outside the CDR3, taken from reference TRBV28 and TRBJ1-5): DVKVTQSSRYLVKRTGEKVFLECVQDMDHENMFWYRQDPGLGLRLIYFSYDVKMKEKGDIPEGYSVSREKKERFSLILESASTNQTSMYLCASRSPSRSINQPQHFGDGTRLSIL.